This T cell receptor (beta chain) comes out of a study of blood T cells in healthy people across ages. Turning to the study itself: Template switching retrieved approximately one barcoded beta molecule for each two T cells.

Trimming stripped 5 bases from V and 1 base from J, with 12 bases between. Germline assignment: CDR1 SGHVS and CDR2 FNYEAQ. CDR3 length: 14 residues. Overall study findings and caveats: Unknown CMV status may confound age-related changes in expanded clones.

A second PCR, run for roughly 7 to 12 cycles, used a sample-barcoded 5' primer plus a J-beta primer mix. The template-switch adaptor, which had 12 random nucleotides, put a tag on each cDNA molecule. MiXCR was run by TCRdb on the 5' RACE reads, yielding one entry per CDR3 protein. The table lists fewer than 2 million distinct CDR3 sequences, around 40% of them singletons. A remark on this clonotype: Its matching antigen is unknown.

Material for sequencing was blood. This TCR came from a human donor in good health. This rearrangement joins TRBV7-6 to TRBJ2-7, with a tentative D call TRBD1 (7 bases). Here the CDR3 DNA reads TGTGCCAGCAGCGCGGGACAGTGGTCCTACGAGCAGTACTTC. Protein sequence: CASSAGQWSYEQYF.